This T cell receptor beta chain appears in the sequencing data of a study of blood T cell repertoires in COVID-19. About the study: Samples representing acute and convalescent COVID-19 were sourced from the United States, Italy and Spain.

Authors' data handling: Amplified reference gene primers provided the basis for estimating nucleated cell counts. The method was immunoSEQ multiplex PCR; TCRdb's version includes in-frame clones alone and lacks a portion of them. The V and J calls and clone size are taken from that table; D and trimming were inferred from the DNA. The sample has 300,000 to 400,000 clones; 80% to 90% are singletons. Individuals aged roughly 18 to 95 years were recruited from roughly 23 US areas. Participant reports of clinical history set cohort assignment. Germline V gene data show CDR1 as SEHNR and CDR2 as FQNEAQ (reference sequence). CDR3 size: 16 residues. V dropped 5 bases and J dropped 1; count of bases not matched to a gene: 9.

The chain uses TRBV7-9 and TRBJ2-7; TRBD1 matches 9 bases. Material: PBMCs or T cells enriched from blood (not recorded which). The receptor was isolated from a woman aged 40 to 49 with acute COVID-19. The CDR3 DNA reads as TGTGCCAGCAGCCCCTCACAGGGGGCCCTATCCTACGAGCAGTACTTC. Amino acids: CASSPSQGALSYEQYF.